Listed below are T cell receptor beta chains from one sample, sequenced in a study of brain T cells in children with intractable seizures. Assay: immunoSEQ multiplex PCR; the TCRdb copy retains only in-frame clones and omits some. The data hold about 340,000 clones, with over 90% observed a single time. The starting material was peripheral blood, obtained about 5 months after surgery. Source of these receptors: a boy in the first two years of life with tuberous sclerosis and intractable seizures. CDR3s include the opening cysteine and the closing phenylalanine or tryptophan. D genes are given only for firm matches.

>TRBJ2-2|TRBD2|TRBV19
TGTGCCAGTAGTATTGAGGGAGGGCGCCGATCGACGAACACCGGGGAGCTGTTTTTT
CASSIEGGRRSTNTGELFF
>TRBJ1-5|TRBD1|TRBV2
TGTGCCAGCAGGGGAGGACAGGGGACAAATCAGCCCCAGCATTTT
CASRGGQGTNQPQHF
>TRBJ1-5|.|TRBV18
TGTGCCAGCTCACCTTGGCTGAGCAATCAGCCCCAGCATTTT
CASSPWLSNQPQHF
>TRBJ2-5|TRBD2|TRBV30
TGTGCCTGGAGTGTAATCCGGGCGGGAGGCAAAGAGACCCAGTACTTC
CAWSVIRAGGKETQYF
>TRBJ2-5|.|TRBV13
TGTGCCAGCAGCCCGTCAGGAGAGACCCAGTACTTC
CASSPSGETQYF
>TRBJ1-2|.|TRBV6-5
TGTGCCATCTGGACCGGACAGCTTTATGGCTACACCTTC
CAIWTGQLYGYTF
>TRBJ2-3|TRBD2|TRBV19
TGTGCCAGTGATAACGGGGGGAGCACAGATACGCAGTATTTT
CASDNGGSTDTQYF
>TRBJ2-3|.|TRBV30
TGTGCCTGGGAGCAGGGGCCTGCTAGCACAGATACGCAGTATTTT
CAWEQGPASTDTQYF
>TRBJ1-1|.|TRBV2
TGTGCCAGCAGTGAAGATGACTTGGGGATCCCTGAAGCTTTCTTT
CASSEDDLGIPEAFF
>TRBJ2-4|.|TRBV5-6
TGTGCCAGCAGTGAGGGCGGGGAAAACATTCAGTACTTC
CASSEGGENIQYF